The clone carrying this TCR beta chain was seen only once. Trimming removed 2 bases from V and 6 bases from J; junction bases left unmatched: 2. The germline V gene encodes CDR1 SGDLS and CDR2 YYNGEE. The CDR3 runs to 14 residues. In the PCR, 60 Vbeta and 13 Jbeta primers were used. Produced via immunoSEQ multiplex PCR; TCRdb's table is partial and in-frame only. The table records over 100,000 clones, over 65% of them present only once. These data belong to a study of cytomegalovirus exposure and HLA in healthy donors. The V call is TRBV9, the J call TRBJ2-2; TRBD2 agrees at 9 bases. The sequence was collected from a woman under 40 in good health and CMV-seropositive. The sequencing input was PBMCs. The chain's CDR3 is CASSVSGGAGELFF. In DNA, the CDR3 is TGTGCCAGCAGCGTTAGCGGGGGCGCCGGGGAGCTGTTTTTT.